One TCR beta chain is described in this entry. Its matching antigen is unknown. These data belong to a study of cytomegalovirus exposure and HLA in healthy donors. About the study: Unique TCRs numbering around 80 million, obtained from HLA-typed donors, made up an early data release.

Study results and caveats: What was likely a sequencing artifact was a cluster of highly shared sequence variants. Common viral pathogens (according to a later analysis) appeared linked to several of the most significant clusters.

Each donor was nominally healthy when sampled (though unrecorded immune exposures were likely). Trimming at V came to 4 bases and at J to 9 bases, leaving 9 bases not matched to a gene. Germline V gives CDR1 SQVTM, CDR2 ANQGSEA. The CDR3 has 14 amino acids. The PCR contained 60 Vbeta and 13 Jbeta primers. The repertoire was sequenced with immunoSEQ multiplex PCR; TCRdb's copy has only in-frame clones and lacks some. The sample carries under 170,000 clones, around 79% recorded once. This sequence joins TRBV29-1 and TRBJ2-1; 10 nucleotides line up with TRBD1. This receptor was identified in a middle-aged man in good health and CMV-seropositive. Sequenced input: PBMCs. The CDR3 spells CSVVPGTGVPEQFF. In nucleotides, the CDR3 is TGCAGCGTTGTCCCCGGGACAGGGGTTCCTGAGCAGTTCTTC.